This is a list of T cell receptor beta chains from one sample in a study of OX40 agonist ivuxolimab in advanced cancers. Here immunoSEQ multiplex PCR was the method, and the copy in TCRdb shows in-frame clones only, minus some. The sample contains tens of thousands of clones, 70% to 85% of which appear only once. The sequenced sample was CD4+ or CD8+ T cells sorted from blood, obtained in a trial of the OX40 agonist ivuxolimab. The receptors shown here come from an adult with an advanced solid tumor such as melanoma, head and neck, liver or kidney cancer. Both conserved end residues are part of each CDR3. A D gene is named only where the DNA matches it firmly. Not all rows give a size; the values are once, few, many and, for expanded clones, a class.

j_gene,v_gene,abundance,d_gene,CDR3aa,CDR3nt
TRBJ2-1,TRBV30,NA,TRBD2,CAWSSGESSYNEQFF,TGTGCCTGGAGTAGCGGGGAGAGCTCCTACAATGAGCAGTTCTTC
TRBJ2-1,TRBV15,NA,NA,CATSRDLGHNEQFF,TGTGCCACCAGCAGAGATTTAGGACACAATGAGCAGTTCTTC
TRBJ2-7,TRBV30,NA,NA,CAWSPRTGTLAYEQYF,TGTGCCTGGAGTCCAAGAACAGGGACCCTCGCCTACGAGCAGTACTTC
TRBJ2-3,TRBV7-9,NA,TRBD1,CASSHSDRGRTDTQYF,TGTGCCAGCAGCCATTCGGACAGGGGTAGGACAGATACGCAGTATTTT
TRBJ2-7,TRBV10-1,NA,NA,CASSESGHTYEQYF,TGCGCCAGCAGTGAGTCTGGACATACCTACGAGCAGTACTTC
TRBJ2-5,TRBV5-1,NA,NA,CASSFTRTTQETQYF,TGCGCCAGCAGCTTTACCAGGACTACCCAAGAGACCCAGTACTTC
TRBJ2-7,TRBV5-1,NA,TRBD1,CASSLMGQTYGEQYF,TGCGCCAGCAGCTTGATGGGACAGACCTACGGCGAGCAGTACTTC
TRBJ2-3,TRBV7-9,NA,TRBD2,CASSLVSGSEVDTQYF,TGTGCCAGCAGCTTAGTCAGCGGGAGTGAGGTTGATACGCAGTATTTT
TRBJ2-7,TRBV4-2,NA,NA,CASSQGHREDEQYF,TGTGCCAGCAGCCAAGGCCACAGGGAGGACGAGCAGTACTTC
TRBJ1-5,TRBV28,NA,NA,CASSLEEVNQPQHF,TGTGCCAGCAGTTTGGAGGAAGTCAATCAGCCCCAGCATTTT
TRBJ2-7,TRBV7-2,few,TRBD2,CASSLARLAGTYEQYF,TGTGCCAGCAGCTTAGCGCGGCTAGCGGGGACCTACGAGCAGTACTTC
TRBJ2-5,TRBV7-2,few,NA,CASSLNIAGQETQYF,TGTGCCAGCAGCTTAAATATCGCAGGACAAGAGACCCAGTACTTC
TRBJ1-1,TRBV13,NA,NA,CASSWNVRREAFF,TGTGCCAGCAGTTGGAACGTGAGACGGGAAGCTTTCTTT
TRBJ1-5,TRBV6-1,NA,NA,CASSERQDHNQPQHF,TGTGCCAGCAGTGAACGTCAGGACCACAATCAGCCCCAGCATTTT
TRBJ2-2,TRBV5-1,NA,TRBD2,CATSGLAGDQNTGELFF,TGCGCCACCTCAGGACTAGCGGGGGACCAAAACACCGGGGAGCTGTTTTTT
TRBJ2-7,TRBV28,once,TRBD2,CASSNPGLAGAHSYEQYF,TGTGCCAGCAGTAATCCGGGACTAGCGGGGGCCCACTCCTACGAGCAGTACTTC